This TCR beta chain is drawn from a study of CD4+ T cells in melanoma. The study, taken as a whole, reports: In melanoma, neoantigen-specific CD4+ T cells reportedly differed in differentiation state. CD8+ T cell, macrophage and B cell function reportedly correlated with neoantigen-specific CD4+ T cells.

About this clone: Its antigen is still unknown.

This CDR3 has 14 residues. J gave up 11 bases and V 2 bases, and 9 bases lay outside the gene matches. The germline V gene has CDR1 SGHKS and CDR2 YYEKEE (reference sequence). Clones were sequenced by immunoSEQ multiplex PCR, and TCRdb holds only the in-frame ones, with some missing. The table has roughly 150,000 clones, about nine tenths seen once. The sequence was obtained from a human donor with melanoma. The chain carries TRBV5-5 and TRBJ1-1; 10 bases fit TRBD1. CDR3 DNA: TGTGCCAGCAGCTTTGAGGACAGGGGGGTTGGGGCTTTCTTT. Amino acids: CASSFEDRGVGAFF.